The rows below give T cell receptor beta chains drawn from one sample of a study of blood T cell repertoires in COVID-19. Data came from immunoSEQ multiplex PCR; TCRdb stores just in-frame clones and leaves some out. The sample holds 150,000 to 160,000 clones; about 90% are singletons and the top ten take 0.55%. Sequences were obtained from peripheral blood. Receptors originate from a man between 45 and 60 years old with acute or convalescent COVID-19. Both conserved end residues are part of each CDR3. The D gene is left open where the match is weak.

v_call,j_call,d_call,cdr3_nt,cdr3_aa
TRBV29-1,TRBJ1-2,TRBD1,TGCAGCGTTGATCCGTCAGGGGGAATAGGTCTTGGCTACACCTTC,CSVDPSGGIGLGYTF
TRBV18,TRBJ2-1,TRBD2,TGTGCCAGCTCACCTCGGGGGGGAGAAGGCAATGAGCAGTTCTTC,CASSPRGGEGNEQFF
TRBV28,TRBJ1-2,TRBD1,TGTGCCAGCAATCCCCAGGGGGCTAACTATGGCTACACCTTC,CASNPQGANYGYTF
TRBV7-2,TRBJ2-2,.,TGTGCCAGCAGCTTAGTCATAGGGGCTGCCGGGGAGCTGTTTTTT,CASSLVIGAAGELFF
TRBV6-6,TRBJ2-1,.,TGTGCCACCTGGGACTCGGGCGGTTATGAGCAGTTCTTC,CATWDSGGYEQFF
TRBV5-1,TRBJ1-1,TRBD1,TGCGCCAGCAGCGGAGGACAGGGGGCGTCCACTGAAGCTTTCTTT,CASSGGQGASTEAFF
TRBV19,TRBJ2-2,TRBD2,TGTGCCAGTAGTATAGAGAGGACTAGTTTTACCGGGGAGCTGTTTTTT,CASSIERTSFTGELFF
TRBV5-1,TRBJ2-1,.,TGCGCCAGCAGGGTTCGGAGGGCCGACAATGAGCAGTTCTTC,CASRVRRADNEQFF
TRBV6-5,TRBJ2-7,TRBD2,TGTGCCAGCAGTTACTCAGGGACTAGCGGTTACTACGAGCAGTACTTC,CASSYSGTSGYYEQYF
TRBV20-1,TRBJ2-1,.,TGCAGTGCTAGTCCCCCGAGACTGAGCTCCTACAATGAGCAGTTCTTC,CSASPPRLSSYNEQFF
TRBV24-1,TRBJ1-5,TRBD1,TGTGCCACCAGTGATCTCGGGACAGGGTTCCAAAGCAATCAGCCCCAGCATTTT,CATSDLGTGFQSNQPQHF
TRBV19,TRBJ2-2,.,TGTGCCAGTAGTATTGGGTCAGGGGCCTTCACCGGGGAGCTGTTTTTT,CASSIGSGAFTGELFF
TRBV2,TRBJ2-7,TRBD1,TGTGCCAGCAGTGTCGGGACAGCTATCTCCTACGAGCAGTACTTC,CASSVGTAISYEQYF
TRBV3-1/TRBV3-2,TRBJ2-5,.,TGTGCCAGCAGCTCGGGACTGCAAGAGACCCAGTACTTC,CASSSGLQETQYF